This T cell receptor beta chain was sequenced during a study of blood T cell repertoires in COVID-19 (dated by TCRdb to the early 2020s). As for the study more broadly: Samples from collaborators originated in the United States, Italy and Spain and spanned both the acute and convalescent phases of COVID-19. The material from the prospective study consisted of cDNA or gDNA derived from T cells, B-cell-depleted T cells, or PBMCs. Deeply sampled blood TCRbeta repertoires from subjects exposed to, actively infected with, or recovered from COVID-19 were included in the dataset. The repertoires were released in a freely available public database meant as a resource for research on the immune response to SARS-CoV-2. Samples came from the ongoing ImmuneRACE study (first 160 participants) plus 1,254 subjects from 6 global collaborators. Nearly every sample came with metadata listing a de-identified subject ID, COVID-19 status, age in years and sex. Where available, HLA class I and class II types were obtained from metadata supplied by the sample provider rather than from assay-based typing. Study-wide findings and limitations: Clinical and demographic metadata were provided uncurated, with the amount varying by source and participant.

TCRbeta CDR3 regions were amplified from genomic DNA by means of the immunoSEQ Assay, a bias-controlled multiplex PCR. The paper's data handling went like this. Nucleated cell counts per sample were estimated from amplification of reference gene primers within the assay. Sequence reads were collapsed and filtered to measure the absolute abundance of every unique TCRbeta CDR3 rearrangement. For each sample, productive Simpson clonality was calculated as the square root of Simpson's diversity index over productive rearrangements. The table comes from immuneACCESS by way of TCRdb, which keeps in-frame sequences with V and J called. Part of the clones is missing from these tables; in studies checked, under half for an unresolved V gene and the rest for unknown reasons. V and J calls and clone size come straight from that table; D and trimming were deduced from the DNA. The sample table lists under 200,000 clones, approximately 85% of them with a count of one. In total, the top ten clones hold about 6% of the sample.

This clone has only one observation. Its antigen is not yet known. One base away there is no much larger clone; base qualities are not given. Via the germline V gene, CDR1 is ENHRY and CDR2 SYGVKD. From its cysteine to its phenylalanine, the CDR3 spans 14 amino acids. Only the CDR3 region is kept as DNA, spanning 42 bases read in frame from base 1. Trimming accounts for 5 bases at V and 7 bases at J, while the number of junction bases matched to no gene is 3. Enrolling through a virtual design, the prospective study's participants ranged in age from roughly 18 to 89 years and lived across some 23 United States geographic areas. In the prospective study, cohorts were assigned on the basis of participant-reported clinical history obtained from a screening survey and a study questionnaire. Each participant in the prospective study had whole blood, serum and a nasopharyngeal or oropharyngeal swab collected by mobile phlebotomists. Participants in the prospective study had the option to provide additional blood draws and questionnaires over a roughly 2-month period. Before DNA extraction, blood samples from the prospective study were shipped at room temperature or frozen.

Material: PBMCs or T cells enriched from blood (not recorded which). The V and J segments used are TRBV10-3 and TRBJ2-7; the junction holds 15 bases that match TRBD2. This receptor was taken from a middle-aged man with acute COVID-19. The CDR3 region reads CAISTGLAGGEQYF. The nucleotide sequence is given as TGTGCCATCAGTACGGGACTAGCGGGAGGTGAGCAGTACTTC.